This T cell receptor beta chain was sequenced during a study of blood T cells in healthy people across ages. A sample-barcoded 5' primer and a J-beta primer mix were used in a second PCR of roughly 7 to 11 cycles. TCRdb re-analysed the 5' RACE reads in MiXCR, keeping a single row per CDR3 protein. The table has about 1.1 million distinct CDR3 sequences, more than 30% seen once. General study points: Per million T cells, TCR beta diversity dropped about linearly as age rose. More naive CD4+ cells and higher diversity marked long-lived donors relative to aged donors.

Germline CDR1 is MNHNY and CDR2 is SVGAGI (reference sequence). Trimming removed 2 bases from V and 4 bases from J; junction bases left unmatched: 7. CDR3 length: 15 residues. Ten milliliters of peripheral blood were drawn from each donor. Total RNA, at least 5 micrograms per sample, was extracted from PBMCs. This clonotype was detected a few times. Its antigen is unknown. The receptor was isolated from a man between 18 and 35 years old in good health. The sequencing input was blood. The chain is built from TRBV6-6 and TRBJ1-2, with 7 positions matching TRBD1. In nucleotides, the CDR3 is TGTGCCAGCAGTTACACCCTAGGGGGCGTCTATGGCTACACCTTC. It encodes CASSYTLGGVYGYTF.